Sequencing of this T cell receptor (beta chain) was carried out in a study of cytomegalovirus exposure and HLA in healthy donors. In the PCR, 60 Vbeta and 13 Jbeta primers were used. Repertoires were generated with immunoSEQ multiplex PCR, while TCRdb's copy carries only in-frame clones and drops some. This table has about 190,000 clones, 81% appearing once. Germline loops: CDR1 MNHEY, CDR2 SMNVEV (reference sequence). The CDR3 runs 13 residues. V was clipped by 2 bases and J by 10 bases, with 14 bases between them. Sequencing used PBMCs. V gene TRBV27 combines with J gene TRBJ1-1, with D possibly matching TRBD1 (6 bases). The source of this sequence is a woman between 18 and 29 years old in good health and CMV-seropositive. The CDR3 protein is CASSLHKGDGAFF. CDR3 bases: TGTGCCAGCAGTTTACATAAGGGGGACGGAGCTTTCTTT.